The clone carrying this TCR beta chain was seen at least ten times. The antigen is unknown. This sample stems from a study of T-cell memory formation after mild COVID-19. Study in general: There were largely donor-specific TCR clusters.

Constant-segment primers and 5'RACE yielded cDNA libraries for TCR alpha and TCR beta, each carrying sample barcodes and UMIs. TCRdb re-derived calls from the 5' RACE reads in MiXCR, one entry per CDR3 protein. Of about 40,000 distinct CDR3 sequences listed, 6% to 7.5% are singletons. This CDR3 is built from 14 residues. Germline V gene sequence: CDR1 KGHDR, CDR2 SFDVKD. The J segment lost 4 bases and the V segment lost 9 bases, leaving 8 bases of the junction unmatched. Whole-study findings and limits: Memory from before infection featured some responding clones, which suggests cross-reactive memory joined. The study found balanced CD4/CD8 in clones contracting day 15 to 85 and a CD4+ lean in later expanders.

The source is an adult who had mild COVID-19 (a few samples of this study predate the infection). Cell type and time point are not known. Sequencing was done on a sample of PBMCs or a T cell subset sorted from them (not recorded which). The V and J genes are TRBV24-1 and TRBJ2-3; TRBD2 agrees at 8 bases. CDR3 residues: CATRSGEGPDTQYF. The CDR3 DNA reads TGTGCCACCCGTAGCGGGGAAGGTCCAGATACGCAGTATTTT.